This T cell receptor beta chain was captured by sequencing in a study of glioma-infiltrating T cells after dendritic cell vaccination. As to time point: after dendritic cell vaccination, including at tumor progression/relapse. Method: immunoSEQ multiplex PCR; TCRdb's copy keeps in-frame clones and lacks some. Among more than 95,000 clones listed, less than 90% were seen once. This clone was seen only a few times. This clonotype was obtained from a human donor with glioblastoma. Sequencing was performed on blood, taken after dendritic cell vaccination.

The CDR3 loop reads CASSGRDRNNSPLHF. DNA of the CDR3: TGTGCCAGCAGTGGCCGGGACAGAAACAATTCACCCCTCCACTTT. V gene TRBV6-5 combines with J gene TRBJ1-6; TRBD1 matches 7 bases. V trimming: 5 bases; J trimming: 7 bases; junction bases outside the gene matches: 8. The CDR3 is made up of 15 amino acids. CDR1 is MNHEY and CDR2 is SVGAGI in the germline V gene.